A selection of T cell receptor beta chains follows, all from one sample in a study of CD8+CD57+ T cells in acquired aplastic anemia. TCRdb reprocessed the reads via MiXCR and lists one record per CDR3 protein. The table includes some 140,000 distinct CDR3 sequences, approximately 52% detected once. Material for sequencing was sorted CD4+, CD8+, or CD8+CD57+ T cells (not recorded which) from PBMCs. These receptors all come from a human donor with aplastic anemia. Both conserved end residues are part of each CDR3. The order of the fields is V gene, clone size, J gene, D gene, CDR3 protein, CDR3 DNA. The D gene is left open where the match is weak. Clone size, where shown, is once, few, many, or a class for clones that have expanded.

V: TRBV20-1; size: many; J: TRBJ1-2; D: .; CDR3: CSARTVGRDFPNYGYTF; DNA: TGCAGTGCTAGGACCGTTGGCCGGGACTTTCCTAACTATGGCTACACCTTC
V: TRBV2; size: .; J: TRBJ2-2; D: TRBD2; CDR3: CASSEALAGGRELFF; DNA: TGTGCCAGCAGTGAAGCGCTAGCGGGGGGCCGGGAGCTGTTTTTT
V: TRBV20-1; size: .; J: TRBJ2-1; D: TRBD2; CDR3: CSARRRESYNEQFF; DNA: TGCAGTGCTAGGAGGCGGGAGAGTTACAATGAGCAGTTCTTC
V: TRBV10-3; size: many; J: TRBJ1-1; D: .; CDR3: CATLAPGGEAFF; DNA: TGTGCCACCCTAGCCCCGGGGGGTGAAGCTTTCTTT
V: TRBV3-1; size: many; J: TRBJ2-7; D: TRBD2; CDR3: CASSPGTSYYEQYF; DNA: TGTGCCAGCAGCCCCGGGACTAGCTACTACGAGCAGTACTTC
V: TRBV11-1; size: .; J: TRBJ2-1; D: .; CDR3: CASSKARERVEQFF; DNA: TGTGCCAGCAGCAAAGCCAGGGAGAGGGTTGAGCAGTTCTTC
V: TRBV24-1; size: .; J: TRBJ2-3; D: .; CDR3: CATSDRGEGTDTQYF; DNA: TGTGCCACCAGTGATCGGGGAGAGGGCACAGATACGCAGTATTTT
V: TRBV19; size: .; J: TRBJ2-1; D: .; CDR3: CASSIGQNSYNEQFF; DNA: TGTGCCAGTAGTATAGGTCAGAACTCCTACAATGAGCAGTTCTTC
V: TRBV9; size: .; J: TRBJ2-5; D: TRBD2; CDR3: CASSTGTSGGYQETQYF; DNA: TGTGCCAGCAGCACAGGGACTAGCGGGGGGTACCAAGAGACCCAGTACTTC
V: TRBV24-1; size: .; J: TRBJ2-3; D: TRBD1; CDR3: CATSDFGTGGWTDTQYF; DNA: TGTGCCACCAGTGATTTTGGGACAGGGGGCTGGACAGATACGCAGTATTTT
V: TRBV10-3; size: .; J: TRBJ1-3; D: .; CDR3: CAISSQGTGNTIYF; DNA: TGTGCCATCAGTTCGCAGGGGACTGGAAACACCATATATTTT
V: TRBV10-3; size: .; J: TRBJ2-3; D: TRBD1; CDR3: CATKGAFGTDTQYF; DNA: TGTGCCACCAAGGGGGCGTTCGGCACAGATACGCAGTATTTT
V: TRBV29-1; size: .; J: TRBJ2-3; D: .; CDR3: CSVLREVYTDTQYF; DNA: TGCAGCGTTCTCAGGGAGGTTTATACGGATACGCAGTATTTT
V: TRBV19; size: .; J: TRBJ1-5; D: TRBD1; CDR3: CASSVGTGRDQPQHF; DNA: TGTGCCAGTAGTGTTGGGACAGGGCGAGATCAGCCCCAGCATTTT
V: TRBV6-1; size: many; J: TRBJ2-5; D: .; CDR3: CASSDGRGHETQYF; DNA: TGTGCCAGCAGTGATGGTCGGGGGCACGAGACCCAGTACTTC
V: TRBV10-3; size: .; J: TRBJ2-1; D: TRBD2; CDR3: CAISWGGLNHEQFF; DNA: TGTGCCATCAGCTGGGGAGGGCTTAATCATGAGCAGTTCTTC
V: TRBV20-1; size: .; J: TRBJ2-5; D: TRBD2; CDR3: CSASSPSGRRETQYF; DNA: TGCAGTGCTAGTTCACCCAGCGGGAGAAGAGAGACCCAGTACTTC
V: TRBV7-9; size: .; J: TRBJ2-7; D: .; CDR3: CASSWDFRYEQYF; DNA: TGTGCCAGCAGCTGGGACTTCCGCTACGAGCAGTACTTC
V: TRBV27; size: few; J: TRBJ1-1; D: .; CDR3: CASSFPGREAFF; DNA: TGTGCCAGCAGTTTCCCGGGCCGTGAAGCTTTCTTT
V: TRBV7-3; size: .; J: TRBJ2-1; D: TRBD2; CDR3: CASRLAGANEQFF; DNA: TGTGCCAGCAGACTAGCGGGAGCCAATGAGCAGTTCTTC
V: TRBV2; size: many; J: TRBJ2-7; D: .; CDR3: CASMRTKSSYEQYF; DNA: TGTGCCAGCATGAGGACAAAAAGCTCCTACGAGCAGTACTTC
V: TRBV24-1; size: .; J: TRBJ2-3; D: TRBD2; CDR3: CATARTSGGNTDTQYF; DNA: TGTGCCACCGCCCGGACTAGCGGGGGTAACACAGATACGCAGTATTTT
V: TRBV19; size: .; J: TRBJ1-1; D: .; CDR3: CASSMGGLPPGKPEAFF; DNA: TGTGCCAGTAGTATGGGTGGCCTCCCACCGGGGAAACCTGAAGCTTTCTTT
V: TRBV29-1; size: once; J: TRBJ1-4; D: .; CDR3: CSGDWGEKLFF; DNA: TGCAGCGGTGATTGGGGGGAGAAACTGTTTTTT
V: TRBV24-1; size: few; J: TRBJ1-1; D: TRBD1; CDR3: CATRDYGETGRAFF; DNA: TGTGCCACCAGGGATTACGGTGAGACAGGGCGAGCTTTCTTT
V: TRBV7-2; size: .; J: TRBJ2-7; D: TRBD1; CDR3: CASSFAQGGYEQYF; DNA: TGTGCCAGCAGCTTCGCACAGGGGGGCTACGAGCAGTACTTC
V: TRBV19; size: .; J: TRBJ2-5; D: .; CDR3: CASSRRWGEPLQETQYF; DNA: TGTGCCAGTAGTCGTCGATGGGGGGAACCCCTCCAAGAGACCCAGTACTTC
V: TRBV7-8; size: .; J: TRBJ1-6; D: .; CDR3: CASSRTTDSPLHF; DNA: TGTGCCAGCAGCCGGACAACTGATTCACCCCTCCACTTT
V: TRBV5-5; size: .; J: TRBJ1-2; D: .; CDR3: CASSLTTGGGGYTF; DNA: TGTGCCAGCAGCTTGACAACTGGGGGAGGCGGCTACACCTTC
V: TRBV10-3; size: .; J: TRBJ2-6; D: TRBD1; CDR3: CAISTRTGVSTGANVLTF; DNA: TGTGCCATCAGTACCCGGACAGGGGTAAGCACTGGGGCCAACGTCCTGACTTTC
V: TRBV4-2; size: .; J: TRBJ2-1; D: TRBD2; CDR3: CASSRTTSGSYNEQFF; DNA: TGTGCCAGCAGCAGAACAACTAGCGGCTCCTACAATGAGCAGTTCTTC
V: TRBV9; size: many; J: TRBJ2-1; D: .; CDR3: CASSVTTPHNEQFF; DNA: TGTGCCAGCAGCGTCACGACCCCACACAATGAGCAGTTCTTC
V: TRBV7-6; size: many; J: TRBJ2-7; D: .; CDR3: CASSPQHGIVAYEQYF; DNA: TGTGCCAGCAGCCCACAACACGGAATTGTGGCCTACGAGCAGTACTTC
V: TRBV6-5; size: few; J: TRBJ2-2; D: TRBD2; CDR3: CASSYASGATGELFF; DNA: TGTGCCAGCAGTTACGCTAGCGGGGCCACCGGGGAGCTGTTTTTT
V: TRBV25-1; size: .; J: TRBJ2-3; D: TRBD2; CDR3: CASSARDSTSVSTDTQYF; DNA: TGTGCCAGCAGTGCTAGAGATTCGACTAGCGTGAGCACAGATACGCAGTATTTT
V: TRBV7-7; size: .; J: TRBJ2-7; D: .; CDR3: CATSDSEYEQYF; DNA: TGTGCTACCTCGGACTCTGAATACGAGCAGTACTTC
V: TRBV3-1; size: few; J: TRBJ1-4; D: .; CDR3: CASSYLGSSVGKLFF; DNA: TGTGCCAGCAGCTATCTTGGATCATCAGTGGGAAAACTGTTTTTT
V: TRBV5-8; size: .; J: TRBJ1-5; D: .; CDR3: CASSAGTAGGQPQHF; DNA: TGTGCCAGCAGCGCCGGTACAGCGGGGGGTCAGCCCCAGCATTTT
V: TRBV15; size: few; J: TRBJ2-5; D: .; CDR3: CATSGRETQYF; DNA: TGTGCCACCAGCGGCAGAGAGACCCAGTACTTC
V: TRBV10-3; size: .; J: TRBJ1-6; D: TRBD1; CDR3: CASGGSTGEGSPLHF; DNA: TGTGCCAGCGGGGGGTCGACAGGGGAGGGTTCACCCCTCCACTTT
V: TRBV11-1; size: .; J: TRBJ1-1; D: .; CDR3: CASSFRTGVGGRNTEAFF; DNA: TGTGCCAGCAGTTTCCGAACAGGCGTAGGGGGACGGAACACTGAAGCTTTCTTT
V: TRBV19; size: .; J: TRBJ1-1; D: .; CDR3: CASHPRGQTEAFF; DNA: TGTGCCAGCCACCCCCGCGGACAGACTGAAGCTTTCTTT
V: TRBV6-2/TRBV6-3; size: many; J: TRBJ2-2; D: .; CDR3: CASTDHTGELFF; DNA: TGTGCCAGCACGGACCACACCGGGGAGCTGTTTTTT
V: TRBV7-9; size: many; J: TRBJ1-1; D: .; CDR3: CASSLRVASGEAFF; DNA: TGTGCCAGCAGCTTGAGGGTCGCCTCGGGTGAAGCTTTCTTT
V: TRBV6-1; size: once; J: TRBJ2-7; D: TRBD1; CDR3: CASSRGQDDPQYF; DNA: TGTGCCAGCAGTCGGGGACAGGACGATCCGCAGTACTTC
V: TRBV3-1; size: many; J: TRBJ2-7; D: .; CDR3: CASSQGWGSEQYF; DNA: TGTGCCAGCAGCCAAGGGTGGGGATCCGAGCAGTACTTC
V: TRBV7-9; size: .; J: TRBJ2-5; D: TRBD2; CDR3: CASSFWAGGYQETQYF; DNA: TGTGCCAGCAGCTTTTGGGCGGGGGGCTACCAAGAGACCCAGTACTTC
V: TRBV9; size: .; J: TRBJ2-2; D: .; CDR3: CASSVATGELFF; DNA: TGTGCCAGCAGCGTAGCTACCGGGGAGCTGTTTTTT
V: TRBV7-9; size: few; J: TRBJ2-7; D: .; CDR3: CASSSSPFRGYEQYF; DNA: TGTGCCAGCAGCTCCTCCCCTTTTAGGGGCTACGAGCAGTACTTC
V: TRBV25-1; size: many; J: TRBJ2-3; D: .; CDR3: CASSWRVDTQYF; DNA: TGTGCCAGCAGTTGGAGGGTGGATACGCAGTATTTT